This T cell receptor beta chain came from a study of CD8 T cells in ankylosing spondylitis. General observations from the study: Disease-linked clones were reportedly significantly enriched in matched ankylosing spondylitis synovial fluid. Prior work had noted some motif variants in reactive arthritis blood and synovial fluid. Typical of ankylosing spondylitis blood, it appeared, was a TCR beta motif of about eight highly homologous variants. Relatively rare in peripheral blood, disease-linked clones were also CD8+.

This CDR3 is 13 amino acids long. CDR1 is SQVTM and CDR2 is ANQGSEA in the germline V gene. Deletions cut 6 bases from V and 4 bases from J, with 14 bases between. MiXCR, run by TCRdb on the 5' RACE reads, gives a single entry per CDR3 protein. The sample has about 360,000 distinct CDR3 sequences; 20% to 25% are singletons. This clonotype was observed many times. Its antigen is not known. This receptor was taken from a male donor with ankylosing spondylitis or in good health (not recorded which). The chain combines TRBV29-1 with TRBJ2-3; D remains unclear. Sequencing was carried out using blood, either unsorted or a sorted T cell fraction (not recorded which). CDR3 bases: TGCAGCGTCTGGGGTTTTGAGGCAGATACGCAGTATTTT. This encodes CSVWGFEADTQYF.